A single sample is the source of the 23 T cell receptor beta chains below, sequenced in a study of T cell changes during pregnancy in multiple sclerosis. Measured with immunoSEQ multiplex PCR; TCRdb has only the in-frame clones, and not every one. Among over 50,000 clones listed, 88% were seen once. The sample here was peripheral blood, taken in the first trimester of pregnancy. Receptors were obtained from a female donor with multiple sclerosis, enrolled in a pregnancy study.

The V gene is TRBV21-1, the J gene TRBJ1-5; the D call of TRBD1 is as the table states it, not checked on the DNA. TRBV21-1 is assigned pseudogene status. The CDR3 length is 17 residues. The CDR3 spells CASSKQSRDRDNQPQHF. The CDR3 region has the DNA TGTGCCAGCAGCAAACAATCCCGGGACAGGGACAATCAGCCCCAGCATTTT.

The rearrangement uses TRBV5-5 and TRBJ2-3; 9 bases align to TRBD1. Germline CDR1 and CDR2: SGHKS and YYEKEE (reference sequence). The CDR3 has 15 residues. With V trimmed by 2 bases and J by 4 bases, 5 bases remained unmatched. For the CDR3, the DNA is TGTGCCAGCAGCTTCGACAGGGGGAGGGCAGATACGCAGTATTTT. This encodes CASSFDRGRADTQYF.

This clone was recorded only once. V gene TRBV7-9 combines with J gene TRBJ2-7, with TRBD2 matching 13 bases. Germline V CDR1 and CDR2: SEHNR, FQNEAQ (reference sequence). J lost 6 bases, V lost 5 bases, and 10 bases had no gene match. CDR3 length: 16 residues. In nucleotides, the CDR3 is TGTGCCAGCAGCCCCTATACTAGCGGGAGGGGATCCGAGCAGTACTTC. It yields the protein CASSPYTSGRGSEQYF.

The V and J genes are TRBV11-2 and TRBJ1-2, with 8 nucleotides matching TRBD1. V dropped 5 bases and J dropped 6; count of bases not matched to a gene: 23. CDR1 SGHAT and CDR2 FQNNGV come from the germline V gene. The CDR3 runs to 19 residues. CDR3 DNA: TGTGCCAGCAGCCTATGGGGCGTTCTCGGACAGGGCGGGTTAGATGGCTACACCTTC. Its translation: CASSLWGVLGQGGLDGYTF.

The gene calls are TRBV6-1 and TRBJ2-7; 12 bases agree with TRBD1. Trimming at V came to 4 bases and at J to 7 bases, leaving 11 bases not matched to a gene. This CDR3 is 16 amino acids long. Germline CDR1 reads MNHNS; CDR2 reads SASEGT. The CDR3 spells CASSAIRDRGRREQYF. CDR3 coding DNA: TGTGCCAGCAGTGCAATTAGGGACAGGGGGCGACGTGAGCAGTACTTC.

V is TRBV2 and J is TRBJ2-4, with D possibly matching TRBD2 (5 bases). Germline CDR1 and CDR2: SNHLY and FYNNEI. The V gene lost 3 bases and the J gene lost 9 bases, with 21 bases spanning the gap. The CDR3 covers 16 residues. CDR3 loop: CASSEQGAGLDGIQYF. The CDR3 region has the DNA TGTGCCAGCAGTGAGCAAGGAGCAGGACTTGATGGCATTCAGTACTTC.

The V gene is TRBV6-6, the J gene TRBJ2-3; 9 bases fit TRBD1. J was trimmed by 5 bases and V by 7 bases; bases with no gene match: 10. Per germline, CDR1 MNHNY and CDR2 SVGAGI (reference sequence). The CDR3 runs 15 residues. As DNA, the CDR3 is TGTGCCAGCACTTTAAGGGGACAGGGAGAAGATACGCAGTATTTT. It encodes CASTLRGQGEDTQYF.

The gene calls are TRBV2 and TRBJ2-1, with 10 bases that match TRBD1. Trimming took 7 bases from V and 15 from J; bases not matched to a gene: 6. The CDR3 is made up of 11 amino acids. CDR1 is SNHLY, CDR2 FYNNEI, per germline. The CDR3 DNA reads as TGTGCCAGCACCTTAGGACAGGGGGTGTTCTTC. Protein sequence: CASTLGQGVFF.

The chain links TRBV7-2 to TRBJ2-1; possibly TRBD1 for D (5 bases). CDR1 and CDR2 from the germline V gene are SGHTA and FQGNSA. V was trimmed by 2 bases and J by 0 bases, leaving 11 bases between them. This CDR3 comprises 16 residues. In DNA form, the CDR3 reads TGTGCCAGCAGCTTAAGGGGTAAGAGCTCCTACAATGAGCAGTTCTTC. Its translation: CASSLRGKSSYNEQFF.

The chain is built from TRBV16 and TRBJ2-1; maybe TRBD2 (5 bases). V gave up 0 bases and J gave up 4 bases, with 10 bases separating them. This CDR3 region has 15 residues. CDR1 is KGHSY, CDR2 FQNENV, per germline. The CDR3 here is CASSQSEAEYNEQFF. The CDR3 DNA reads TGTGCCAGCAGCCAATCGGAAGCGGAGTACAATGAGCAGTTCTTC.

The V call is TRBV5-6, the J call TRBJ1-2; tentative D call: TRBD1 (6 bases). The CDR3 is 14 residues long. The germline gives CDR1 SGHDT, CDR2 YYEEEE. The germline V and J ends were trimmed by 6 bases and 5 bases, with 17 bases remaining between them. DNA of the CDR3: TGTGCCAGCATTTACCAAGGACAGATTTATGGCTACACCTTC. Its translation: CASIYQGQIYGYTF.

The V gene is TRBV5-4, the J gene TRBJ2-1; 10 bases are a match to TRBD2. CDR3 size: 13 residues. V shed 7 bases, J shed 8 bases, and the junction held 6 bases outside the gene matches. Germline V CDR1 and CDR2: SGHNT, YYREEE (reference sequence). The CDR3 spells CASCLAGDYEQFF. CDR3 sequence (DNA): TGTGCCAGCTGCCTAGCGGGAGACTATGAGCAGTTCTTC.

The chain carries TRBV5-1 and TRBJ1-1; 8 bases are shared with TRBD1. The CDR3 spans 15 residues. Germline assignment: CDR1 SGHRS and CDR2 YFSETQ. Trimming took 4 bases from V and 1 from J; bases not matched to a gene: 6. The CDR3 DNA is TGCGCCAGCAGCGAACCCGGACAGGGGAACACTGAAGCTTTCTTT. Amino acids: CASSEPGQGNTEAFF. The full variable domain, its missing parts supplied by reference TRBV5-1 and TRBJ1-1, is KAGVTQTPRYLIKTRGQQVTLSCSPISGHRSVSWYQQTPGQGLQFLFEYFSETQRNKGNFPGRFSGRQFSNSRSEMNVSTLELGDSALYLCASSEPGQGNTEAFFGQGTRLTVV.

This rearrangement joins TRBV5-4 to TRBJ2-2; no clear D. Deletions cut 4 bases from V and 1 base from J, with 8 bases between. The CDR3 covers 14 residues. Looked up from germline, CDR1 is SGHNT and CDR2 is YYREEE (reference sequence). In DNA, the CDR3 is TGTGCCAGCAGCCGCGACAAGAACACCGGGGAGCTGTTTTTT. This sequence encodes CASSRDKNTGELFF.

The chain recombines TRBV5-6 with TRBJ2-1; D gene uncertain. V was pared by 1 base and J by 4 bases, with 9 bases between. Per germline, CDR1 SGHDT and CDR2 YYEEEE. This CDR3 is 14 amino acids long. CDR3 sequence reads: CASSLFGIYNEQFF. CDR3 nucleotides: TGTGCCAGCAGCTTGTTCGGTATATACAATGAGCAGTTCTTC.

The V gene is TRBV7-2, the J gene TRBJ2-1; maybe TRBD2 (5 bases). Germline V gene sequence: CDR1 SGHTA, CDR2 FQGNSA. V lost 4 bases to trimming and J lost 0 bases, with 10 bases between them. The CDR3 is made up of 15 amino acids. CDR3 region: CASSWGEPSYNEQFF. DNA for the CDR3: TGTGCCAGCAGCTGGGGAGAGCCCTCCTACAATGAGCAGTTCTTC.

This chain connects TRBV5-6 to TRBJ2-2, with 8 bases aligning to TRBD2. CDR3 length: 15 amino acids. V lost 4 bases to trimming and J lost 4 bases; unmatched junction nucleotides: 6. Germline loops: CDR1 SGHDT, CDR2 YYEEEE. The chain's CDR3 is CASSGSGKITGELFF. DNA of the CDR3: TGTGCCAGCAGCGGTAGCGGGAAGATCACCGGGGAGCTGTTTTTT.

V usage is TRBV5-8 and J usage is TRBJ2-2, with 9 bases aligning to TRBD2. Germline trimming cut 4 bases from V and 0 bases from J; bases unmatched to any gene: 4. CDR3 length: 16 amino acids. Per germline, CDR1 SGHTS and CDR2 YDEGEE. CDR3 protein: CASSLGTSPNTGELFF. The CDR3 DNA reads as TGTGCCAGCAGCCTGGGGACTAGCCCGAACACCGGGGAGCTGTTTTTT. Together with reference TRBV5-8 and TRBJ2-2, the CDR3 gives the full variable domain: EAGVTQSPTHLIKTRGQQATLRCSPISGHTSVYWYQQALGLGLQFLLWYDEGEERNRGNFPPRFSGRQFPNYSSELNVNALELEDSALYLCASSLGTSPNTGELFFGEGSRLTVL.

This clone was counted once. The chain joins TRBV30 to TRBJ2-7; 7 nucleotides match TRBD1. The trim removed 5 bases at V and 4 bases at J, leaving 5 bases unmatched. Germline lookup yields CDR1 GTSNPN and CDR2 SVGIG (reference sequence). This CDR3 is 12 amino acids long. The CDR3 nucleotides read TGTGCCTGGGCCCCAGGGGGATACGAGCAGTACTTC. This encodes CAWAPGGYEQYF.

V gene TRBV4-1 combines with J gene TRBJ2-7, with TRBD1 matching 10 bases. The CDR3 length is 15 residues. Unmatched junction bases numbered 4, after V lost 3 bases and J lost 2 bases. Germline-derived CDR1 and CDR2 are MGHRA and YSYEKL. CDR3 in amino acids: CASSQAGQGTYEQYF. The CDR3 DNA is TGCGCCAGCAGCCAGGCGGGACAGGGGACCTACGAGCAGTACTTC.

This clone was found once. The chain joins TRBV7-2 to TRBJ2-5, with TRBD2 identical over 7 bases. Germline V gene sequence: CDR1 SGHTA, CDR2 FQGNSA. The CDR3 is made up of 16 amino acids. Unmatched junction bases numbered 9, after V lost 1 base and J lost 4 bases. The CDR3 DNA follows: TGTGCCAGCAGCTTAGTGTATGCTAGCGGAGGAGAGACCCAGTACTTC. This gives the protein CASSLVYASGGETQYF. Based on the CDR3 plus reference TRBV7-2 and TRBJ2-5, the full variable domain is GAGVSQSPSNKVTEKGKDVELRCDPISGHTALYWYRQSLGQGLEFLIYFQGNSAPDKSGLPSDRFSAERTGGSVSTLTIQRTQQEDSAVYLCASSLVYASGGETQYFGPGTRLLVL.

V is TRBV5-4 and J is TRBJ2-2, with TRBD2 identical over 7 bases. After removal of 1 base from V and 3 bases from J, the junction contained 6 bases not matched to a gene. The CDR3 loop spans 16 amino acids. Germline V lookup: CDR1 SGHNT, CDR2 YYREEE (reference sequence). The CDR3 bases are TGTGCCAGCAGCTTGCCGCGCGGGAGAGACACCGGGGAGCTGTTTTTT. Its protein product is CASSLPRGRDTGELFF.

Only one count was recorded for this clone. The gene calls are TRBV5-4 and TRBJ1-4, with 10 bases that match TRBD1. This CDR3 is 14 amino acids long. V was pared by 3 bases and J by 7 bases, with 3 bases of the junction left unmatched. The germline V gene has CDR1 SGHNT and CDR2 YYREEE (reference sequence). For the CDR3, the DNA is TGTGCCAGCAGCTCCGGGACAGGGGTTGAAAAACTGTTTTTT. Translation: CASSSGTGVEKLFF.